The rows below give T cell receptor beta chains drawn from one sample of a study of T-cell memory formation after mild COVID-19. Each CDR3 protein is one row after TCRdb ran MiXCR on the 5' RACE reads. The profile shows about 88,000 distinct CDR3 sequences, nearly 25% of them singletons. The sample taken for sequencing was PBMCs or a T cell subset sorted from them (not recorded which). These receptors all stem from a man between 18 and 35 years old who had mild COVID-19 (a few samples of this study predate the infection). Cell type and time point are not known. The CDR3 runs from the conserved cysteine through the conserved F or W. D genes are given only for firm matches. Clone size appears in some rows only: once, few, many, or a class for an expanded clone.

12,TRBJ2-1,.,few,TRBV12-3/TRBV12-4,TGTGCCAGCGAGGCCCGGAACAATGAGCAGTTCTTC,CASEARNNEQFF
14,TRBJ2-5,TRBD2,once,TRBV4-1,TGCGCCAGCAGCCAAGAGCAGCGGGGGGAGACCCAGTACTTC,CASSQEQRGETQYF
14,TRBJ2-2,.,few,TRBV24-1,TGTGCCACCAGTGAAACGGACAGTCCCGGGGAGCTGTTTTTT,CATSETDSPGELFF
16,TRBJ2-1,TRBD2,few,TRBV7-9,TGTGCCAGCAGCAGCGGAGTTAGCGGGGGGTACAATGAGCAGTTCTTC,CASSSGVSGGYNEQFF
11,TRBJ2-2,.,.,TRBV29-1,TGCAGCGTTGTGACGGCCGGGGAGCTGTTTTTT,CSVVTAGELFF
16,TRBJ1-1,.,.,TRBV4-3,TGCGCCAGCAGCCCAGAGTGGTCGGAAATGAACACTGAAGCTTTCTTT,CASSPEWSEMNTEAFF
14,TRBJ1-1,.,.,TRBV4-2,TGTGCCAGCAGCCACATACCAGGGAACACTGAAGCTTTCTTT,CASSHIPGNTEAFF
13,TRBJ1-1,.,.,TRBV10-3,TGTGCCATCAATGCCGGTGGGGACACTGAAGCTTTCTTT,CAINAGGDTEAFF
15,TRBJ2-2,TRBD1,.,TRBV7-9,TGTGCCAGCAGAGCCGGACAGGGGAACACCGGGGAGCTGTTTTTT,CASRAGQGNTGELFF
16,TRBJ1-5,TRBD1,few,TRBV4-1,TGCGCCAGCAGCCAAGATTTTGGGGACAGGGGTCAGCCCCAGCATTTT,CASSQDFGDRGQPQHF
13,TRBJ2-7,TRBD1,.,TRBV30,TGTGCCTGGAGTCCGGGACAGGGCTACGAGCAGTACTTC,CAWSPGQGYEQYF
13,TRBJ1-1,.,few,TRBV15,TGTGCCACCAGCATGCGGGCCGCCACTGAAGCTTTCTTT,CATSMRAATEAFF
14,TRBJ2-1,.,.,TRBV5-1,TGCGCCAGCCCGAAGCAGGGGCAAATAATTGAGCAGTTCTTC,CASPKQGQIIEQFF
15,TRBJ1-4,TRBD1,.,TRBV5-1,TGCGCCAGCAGCCCGCCGGGACAGGGGAATGAAAAACTGTTTTTT,CASSPPGQGNEKLFF
13,TRBJ2-7,.,many,TRBV4-1,TGCGCCAGCAGGTCTCAAACTTGGGACGAGCAGTACTTC,CASRSQTWDEQYF
12,TRBJ2-7,.,.,TRBV29-1,TGCAGCGTTGAAGGCCAGGACTACGAGCAGTACTTC,CSVEGQDYEQYF
16,TRBJ1-5,TRBD1,.,TRBV4-1,TGCGCCAGCAGCCCAGAGGGACAGGCCAGAAATCAGCCCCAGCATTTT,CASSPEGQARNQPQHF
16,TRBJ2-1,TRBD2,.,TRBV14,TGTGCCAGCAGCCTCTTCAGCGGGGGGCATTACAATGAGCAGTTCTTC,CASSLFSGGHYNEQFF
12,TRBJ1-1,.,few,TRBV12-3/TRBV12-4,TGTGCCAGCACGACGTCGGACACTGAAGCTTTCTTT,CASTTSDTEAFF
15,TRBJ2-7,TRBD2,.,TRBV7-8,TGTGCCAGCAGCTTCCGCGGGGGAAGCTCCTACGAGCAGTACTTC,CASSFRGGSSYEQYF
14,TRBJ2-3,.,few,TRBV27,TGTGCCAGCGGAAGCGGCGTTAGCACAGATACGCAGTATTTT,CASGSGVSTDTQYF
16,TRBJ2-5,TRBD2,.,TRBV7-2,TGTGCCAGCAGCCATCTCGCGGGGGGGCCAAGAGAGACCCAGTACTTC,CASSHLAGGPRETQYF
17,TRBJ1-1,.,few,TRBV18,TGTGCCAGCTCACCCGGTGGAGGGACCGTTGCGAACACTGAAGCTTTCTTT,CASSPGGGTVANTEAFF
12,TRBJ2-1,.,few,TRBV14,TGTGCCAGCAGCCAAGTTTGGGGTGAGCAGTTCTTC,CASSQVWGEQFF
13,TRBJ1-1,.,.,TRBV7-6,TGTGCCAGCAGCTTAGCCGGACTATCTGAAGCTTTCTTT,CASSLAGLSEAFF
13,TRBJ2-2,.,.,TRBV7-9,TGTGCCAGCAGCTGGGGAGCGACCGGGGAGCTGTTTTTT,CASSWGATGELFF
14,TRBJ2-1,.,few,TRBV20-1,TGCAGTGCTAGAGATCTAGCTATTGGGAATGAGCAGTTCTTC,CSARDLAIGNEQFF
13,TRBJ2-1,TRBD1,few,TRBV7-9,TGTGCCAGCAGCTACCCTGGGACAGGACCGGGGGATTTC,CASSYPGTGPGDF
15,TRBJ2-5,.,.,TRBV9,TGTGCCAGCAGCGAGGCCGCTGGACGGACGGAGACCCAGTACTTC,CASSEAAGRTETQYF
14,TRBJ2-5,TRBD2,.,TRBV7-2,TGTGCCAGCAGCCAGACAGCGGGAGAGGAGACCCAGTACTTC,CASSQTAGEETQYF
14,TRBJ2-7,.,few,TRBV6-2/TRBV6-3,TGTGCCAGCAGTTACTATGGGGGCGTCTACGAGCAGTACTTC,CASSYYGGVYEQYF
12,TRBJ2-7,TRBD1,few,TRBV29-1,TGCAGCGTCCGGACAGGGGGCTACGAGCAGTACTTC,CSVRTGGYEQYF
15,TRBJ1-3,TRBD1,few,TRBV7-2,TGTGCCAGCAGCTTAGTGTGGACAGGCGGGAACACCATATATTTT,CASSLVWTGGNTIYF
14,TRBJ2-3,.,.,TRBV7-3,TGTGCCAGCAGCGAAGACGGTGGCACAGATACGCAGTATTTT,CASSEDGGTDTQYF
17,TRBJ2-3,TRBD1,few,TRBV4-1,TGCGCCAGCAGCCAGCGAGGACAGGGGGTAATGGGCGATACGCAGTATTTT,CASSQRGQGVMGDTQYF
14,TRBJ2-1,TRBD2,.,TRBV27,TGTGCCAGCGCGGCTAGCGGGACATACAATGAGCAGTTCTTC,CASAASGTYNEQFF
16,TRBJ2-5,TRBD2,.,TRBV27,TGTGCCAGCAGGCGCCGACTAGCGGGGGAACTAGAGACCCAGTACTTC,CASRRRLAGELETQYF
12,TRBJ1-2,.,few,TRBV20-1,TGCAGTGCTAGGGGCAGCATCTATGGCTACACCTTC,CSARGSIYGYTF
13,TRBJ2-1,.,.,TRBV4-3,TGCGCCAGCAGTCGGCAGGGGCGCAATGAGCAGTTCTTC,CASSRQGRNEQFF
14,TRBJ1-3,TRBD1,.,TRBV28,TGTGCCAGCATTTCAGGGGGCTATGGAAACACCATATATTTT,CASISGGYGNTIYF
15,TRBJ2-5,.,once,TRBV11-3,TGTGCCAGCAGCTTAGGTGCAGGGTACCAAGAGACCCAGTACTTC,CASSLGAGYQETQYF
15,TRBJ1-1,TRBD1,.,TRBV11-2,TGTGCCAGCAGCCTACCCCAGGGGGGAATGGGTGAAGCTTTCTTT,CASSLPQGGMGEAFF
13,TRBJ2-5,.,.,TRBV5-4,TGTGCCAGCAGCCACGAACTTACAGAGACCCAGTACTTC,CASSHELTETQYF
14,TRBJ2-2,.,few,TRBV7-9,TGTGCCAGCAGCTTAGGCCTCCTCTTCGGGGAGCTGTTTTTT,CASSLGLLFGELFF
14,TRBJ2-3,.,.,TRBV29-1,TGCAGCATACCTTCACGTCTAGCGTTCGATACGCAGTATTTT,CSIPSRLAFDTQYF
13,TRBJ1-5,.,.,TRBV27,TGTGCCAGCAGTTTCGGGGGAGCTCAGCCCCAGCATTTT,CASSFGGAQPQHF
12,TRBJ1-1,.,.,TRBV29-1,TGCAGCGTTGGGAGACAGAACACTGAAGCTTTCTTT,CSVGRQNTEAFF
13,TRBJ2-6,.,.,TRBV6-2/TRBV6-3,TGTGCCATCGGGAACTCTGGGGCCAACGTCCTGACTTTC,CAIGNSGANVLTF
15,TRBJ2-6,.,many,TRBV30,TGTGCCTCCGGGGAGGGGGCCACTGGGGCCAACGTCCTGACTTTC,CASGEGATGANVLTF
14,TRBJ1-1,.,many,TRBV4-1,TGCGCCAGCAGCCAAGCATGGGGGGACACTGAAGCTTTCTTT,CASSQAWGDTEAFF
13,TRBJ2-5,.,.,TRBV12-3/TRBV12-4,TGTGCCAGCAGTTTAGAGGGTTTCGAGACCCAGTACTTC,CASSLEGFETQYF
16,TRBJ2-5,.,.,TRBV6-2/TRBV6-3,TGTGCCAGCAGTCCGCCGTCCACTAGGTGGAAAGAGACCCAGTACTTC,CASSPPSTRWKETQYF
16,TRBJ2-1,.,few,TRBV11-2,TGTGCCAGCAGCTCGCGAGGGTTCGGGACACGGAATGAGCAGTTCTTC,CASSSRGFGTRNEQFF
15,TRBJ1-5,.,few,TRBV9,TGTGCCAGCAGCGCTGGGTGGGGAGGAAGTCAGCCCCAGCATTTT,CASSAGWGGSQPQHF